The rows below give T cell receptor beta chains drawn from one sample of a study of human T cells and chemical hapten exposure. In TCRdb, the RACE reads were re-called with MiXCR into one record per CDR3 protein. The sample shows more than 300,000 distinct CDR3 sequences, around 5% of them seen only once. Sequencing was performed on whole blood, taken in connection with sensitization to the hapten diphenylcyclopropenone (DPC). The receptors shown here come from a woman in her late teens or twenties with alopecia areata. Some clones in this sample may be carry-over from other donors' samples. Each CDR3 is given with its conserved first and last residue. A D gene is named only where the DNA matches it firmly. Some rows have no size entry. The others give once, few or many, or a class for an expanded clone.

TRBJ2-5 | TRBV6-5 | 14 | many | . | CASSYSMGRETQYF | TGTGCCAGCAGTTACTCGATGGGTCGGGAGACCCAGTACTTC
TRBJ2-7 | TRBV3-1 | 12 | many | . | CASSPQGDEQYF | TGTGCCAGCAGCCCCCAGGGCGACGAGCAGTACTTC
TRBJ2-6 | TRBV4-2 | 18 | many | TRBD2 | CASSQSSGGASGANVLTF | TGTGCCAGCAGCCAGTCATCCGGGGGGGCCTCTGGGGCCAACGTCCTGACTTTC
TRBJ1-4 | TRBV20-1 | 18 | few | TRBD1 | CSADGPRDRGPGNEKLFF | TGCAGTGCTGACGGCCCCCGGGACAGGGGGCCGGGTAATGAAAAACTGTTTTTT
TRBJ1-4 | TRBV7-9 | 15 | . | . | CASSANEGTNEKLFF | TGTGCCAGCAGTGCGAACGAGGGGACTAATGAAAAACTGTTTTTT
TRBJ1-3 | TRBV9 | 15 | . | TRBD1 | CASSQGQDLGNTIYF | TGTGCCAGCAGCCAGGGACAGGATCTAGGAAACACCATATATTTT
TRBJ2-3 | TRBV9 | 15 | few | TRBD1 | CASSVVGGSPDTQYF | TGTGCCAGCAGCGTAGTAGGGGGCAGCCCAGATACGCAGTATTTT
TRBJ1-2 | TRBV6-2/TRBV6-3 | 15 | few | . | CASSPAGQLIYGYTF | TGTGCCAGCTCTCCGGCCGGACAGTTAATCTATGGCTACACCTTC
TRBJ2-5 | TRBV5-1 | 14 | many | . | CASSLHKSQETQYF | TGCGCCAGCAGCTTGCATAAGTCGCAAGAGACCCAGTACTTC
TRBJ1-1 | TRBV10-3 | 15 | . | TRBD1 | CAISDQGQGDVEAFF | TGTGCCATCAGTGATCAGGGACAGGGCGACGTTGAAGCTTTCTTT
TRBJ2-7 | TRBV12-3/TRBV12-4 | 12 | many | . | CASSVNSYEQYF | TGTGCCAGCAGCGTGAACTCCTACGAGCAGTACTTC
TRBJ2-5 | TRBV3-1 | 14 | . | . | CASSLRDDQETQYF | TGTGCCAGCAGCCTCCGGGACGACCAAGAGACCCAGTACTTC
TRBJ1-2 | TRBV12-3/TRBV12-4 | 12 | . | . | CASSLGAYGYTF | TGTGCCAGCAGTTTAGGGGCCTATGGCTACACCTTC
TRBJ2-3 | TRBV6-1 | 16 | many | . | CASNLYHQKVTDTQYF | TGTGCCAGCAATCTTTATCACCAGAAGGTAACAGATACGCAGTATTTT
TRBJ2-7 | TRBV28 | 16 | many | . | CASSYPGSGRSYEQYF | TGTGCCAGCAGTTACCCAGGAAGCGGGCGCTCCTACGAGCAGTACTTC
TRBJ2-6 | TRBV4-1 | 19 | . | TRBD2 | CASSQAVKRGGTGANVLTF | TGCGCCAGCAGCCAAGCGGTCAAGCGGGGGGGCACTGGGGCCAACGTCCTGACTTTC
TRBJ2-5 | TRBV7-2 | 14 | . | . | CASSPAAPPAAQYF | TGTGCCAGCAGCCCCGCGGCGCCGCCAGCGGCCCAGTACTTC
TRBJ1-1 | TRBV7-9 | 14 | few | TRBD1 | CASSSGTGGPEAFF | TGTGCCAGCAGCTCCGGGACAGGGGGGCCTGAAGCTTTCTTT
TRBJ1-2 | TRBV7-2 | 16 | many | TRBD1 | CASSPQGGGGNYGYTF | TGTGCCAGCAGCCCACAAGGAGGGGGCGGCAACTATGGCTACACCTTC
TRBJ1-4 | TRBV6-6 | 14 | many | . | CASFTGGRHEKLFF | TGTGCCAGCTTCACCGGGGGCCGGCATGAAAAACTGTTTTTT
TRBJ2-3 | TRBV28 | 16 | many | TRBD2 | CASRRTPGLGGDTQYF | TGTGCCAGCAGACGTACGCCGGGACTGGGGGGGGATACGCAGTATTTT
TRBJ1-6 | TRBV5-1 | 14 | many | . | CASSPGGDNSPLHF | TGCGCCAGCAGCCCTGGGGGAGATAATTCACCCCTCCACTTT